This is a list of T cell receptor beta chains from one sample in a study of blood T cell repertoires in COVID-19. TCRdb's table, derived via immunoSEQ multiplex PCR, lists solely in-frame clones and lacks some. The sample yields a few hundred thousand clones, roughly 88% seen once. The sequenced material came from peripheral blood. The receptors derive from a man at least 80 years old with acute or convalescent COVID-19. The CDR3 runs from the conserved cysteine through the conserved F or W. A D gene is named only where the DNA matches it firmly. Rows may omit the clone size; those that give it use once, few, many or a size class.

d_call: .; v_call: TRBV19; j_call: TRBJ1-6; clone_size: once; cdr3_nt: TGTGCCAGTATGGGGCGCAGGGATAATTCACCCCTCCACTTT; cdr3_aa: CASMGRRDNSPLHF
d_call: TRBD1; v_call: TRBV10-2; j_call: TRBJ1-6; clone_size: .; cdr3_nt: TGCGCCAGCAGGGATGGGACAGGCCATTCACCCCTCCACTTT; cdr3_aa: CASRDGTGHSPLHF
d_call: .; v_call: TRBV6-6; j_call: TRBJ2-1; clone_size: .; cdr3_nt: TGTGCCAGCAGTTACCCAGGAGGGGGCAGTGAGCAGTTCTTC; cdr3_aa: CASSYPGGGSEQFF
d_call: .; v_call: TRBV14; j_call: TRBJ1-3; clone_size: .; cdr3_nt: TGTGCCAGCAGCCACCTAGTTTATTTT; cdr3_aa: CASSHLVYF
d_call: .; v_call: TRBV9; j_call: TRBJ1-1; clone_size: .; cdr3_nt: TGTGCCAGCAGCGTAGCTTTGAACACTGAAGCTTTCTTT; cdr3_aa: CASSVALNTEAFF
d_call: .; v_call: TRBV28; j_call: TRBJ1-1; clone_size: .; cdr3_nt: TGTGCCAGCAGTGGAGCGGCCGCCGGGGACACTGAAGCTTTCTTT; cdr3_aa: CASSGAAAGDTEAFF
d_call: .; v_call: TRBV11-2; j_call: TRBJ1-1; clone_size: .; cdr3_nt: TGTGCCAGCAGCTTAGATCCGCGGGGGGTGAACACTGAAGCTTTCTTT; cdr3_aa: CASSLDPRGVNTEAFF
d_call: .; v_call: TRBV15; j_call: TRBJ1-3; clone_size: .; cdr3_nt: TGTGCCACCAGCAGAGCTGAAACGGCTGGAAACACCATATATTTT; cdr3_aa: CATSRAETAGNTIYF
d_call: TRBD2; v_call: TRBV6-5; j_call: TRBJ2-5; clone_size: few; cdr3_nt: TGTGCCAGCAGTTACGCGAGTAGCGGGGTCAGGCAGACCCAGTACTTC; cdr3_aa: CASSYASSGVRQTQYF
d_call: .; v_call: TRBV2; j_call: TRBJ1-4; clone_size: .; cdr3_nt: TGTGCCAGCAGTCTGGCCAGGGGCGGTGAAAAACTGTTTTTT; cdr3_aa: CASSLARGGEKLFF